A single sample is the source of the 2 T cell receptor beta chains below, sequenced in a study of Ad26.COV2.S vaccination and SARS-CoV-2 variants (TCRdb year 2021). The method behind the library was the immunoSEQ multiplex PCR assay. The source is immuneACCESS, and TCRdb retained only in-frame sequences with V and J called. Part of the clones is not carried over; for the studies checked, unresolved V genes explain less than half of this, and the remainder is unexplained. Here the sample has some 460,000 clones; around 89% occur a single time. The ten most abundant clones make up 1.5% to 2% of the sample. The sample's treatment or condition, from its label and the paper: 19 received Ad26.COV2.S at low or high dose, single or two shots; roughly five received placebo; per-sample allocation not given. For vaccine and placebo recipients, the sequenced repertoires came from samples collected on day 63 after the first injection.

Sequences were derived from peripheral blood, sampled in a trial of Ad26.COV2.S vaccine versus placebo. The receptors here all came from a person between 18 and 59 years old who received the Ad26.COV2.S COVID-19 vaccine or a placebo.

The rearrangement links TRBV2 to TRBJ2-1, with D perhaps matching TRBD1 (5 bases). This CDR3 region has 14 residues. Trimming removed 7 bases from V and 3 bases from J, with 13 bases in between. CDR1 SNHLY and CDR2 FYNNEI come from the germline V gene. The CDR3 bases are TGTGCCAGCAACTCCCAGGGAAGCTACAATGAGCAGTTCTTC. Protein: CASNSQGSYNEQFF.

V and J are TRBV4-3 and TRBJ2-3; D is unresolved. The CDR3 sequence is 16 residues long. The germline gives CDR1 LGHNA, CDR2 YSLEER. The V and J ends lost 2 bases and 0 bases respectively, with 12 bases between them. The CDR3: CASSQFAFPSTDTQYF. In DNA form, the CDR3 reads TGCGCCAGCAGCCAATTCGCCTTTCCTAGCACAGATACGCAGTATTTT.